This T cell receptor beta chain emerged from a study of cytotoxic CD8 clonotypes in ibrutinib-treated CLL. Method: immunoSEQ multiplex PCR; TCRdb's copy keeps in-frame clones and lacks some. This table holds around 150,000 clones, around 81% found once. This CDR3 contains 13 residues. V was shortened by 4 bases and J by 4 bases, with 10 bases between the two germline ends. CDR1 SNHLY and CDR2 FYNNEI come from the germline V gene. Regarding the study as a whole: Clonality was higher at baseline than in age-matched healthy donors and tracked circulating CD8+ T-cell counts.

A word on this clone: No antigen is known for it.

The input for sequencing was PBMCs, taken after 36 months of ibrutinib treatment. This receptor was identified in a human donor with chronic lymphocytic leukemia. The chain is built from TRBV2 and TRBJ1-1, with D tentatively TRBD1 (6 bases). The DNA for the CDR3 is TGTGCCAGCAGTGGAGGCAGGGGCACTGAAGCTTTCTTT. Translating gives CASSGGRGTEAFF. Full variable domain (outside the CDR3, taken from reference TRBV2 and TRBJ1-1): EPEVTQTPSHQVTQMGQEVILRCVPISNHLYFYWYRQILGQKVEFLVSFYNNEISEKSEIFDDQFSVERPDGSNFTLKIRSTKLEDSAMYFCASSGGRGTEAFFGQGTRLTVV.